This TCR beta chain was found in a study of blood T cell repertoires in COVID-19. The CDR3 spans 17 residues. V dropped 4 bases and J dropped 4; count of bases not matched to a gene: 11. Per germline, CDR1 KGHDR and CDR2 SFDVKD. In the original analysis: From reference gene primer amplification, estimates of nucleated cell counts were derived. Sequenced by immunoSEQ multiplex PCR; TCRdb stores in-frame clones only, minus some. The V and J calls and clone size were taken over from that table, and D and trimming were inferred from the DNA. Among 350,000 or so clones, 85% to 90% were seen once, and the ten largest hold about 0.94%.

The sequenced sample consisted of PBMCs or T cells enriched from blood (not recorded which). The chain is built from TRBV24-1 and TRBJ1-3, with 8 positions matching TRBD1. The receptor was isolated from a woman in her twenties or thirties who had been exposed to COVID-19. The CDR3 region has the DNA TGTGCCACCAGTGAACCCCAGCGACAGGGGACCGGAAACACCATATATTTT. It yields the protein CATSEPQRQGTGNTIYF.